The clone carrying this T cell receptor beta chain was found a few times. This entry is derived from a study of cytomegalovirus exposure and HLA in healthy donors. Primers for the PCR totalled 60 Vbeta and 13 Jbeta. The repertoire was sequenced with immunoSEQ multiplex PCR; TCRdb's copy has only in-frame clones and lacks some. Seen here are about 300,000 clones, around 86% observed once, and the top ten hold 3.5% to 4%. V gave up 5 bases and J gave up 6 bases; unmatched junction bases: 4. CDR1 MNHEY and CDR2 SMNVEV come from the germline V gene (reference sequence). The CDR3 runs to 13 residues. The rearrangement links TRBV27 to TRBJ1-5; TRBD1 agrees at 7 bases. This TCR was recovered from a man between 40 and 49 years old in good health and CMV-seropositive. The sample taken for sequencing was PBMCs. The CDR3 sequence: CASSPGGSQPQHF. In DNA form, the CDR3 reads TGTGCCAGCAGTCCAGGGGGTTCTCAGCCCCAGCATTTT.